These 30 T cell receptor beta chains originate from one sample sequenced in a study of T cell repertoires in cytomegalovirus infection. From the reads, TCRdb called clonotypes with MiXCR, one entry per CDR3 protein. The table lists approximately 490,000 distinct CDR3 sequences, roughly 10% of them singletons. Sequencing used PBMCs. These receptors all come from a human donor in good health (CMV status not recorded). Some clones in this sample may be carry-over from other donors' samples.

This clonotype has ten or more counts. CDR3 sequence (DNA): TGTGCCAGCAGCTTCACAGGGGGTCACACCTTC. Protein product: CASSFTGGHTF. The chain links TRBV12-3 or TRBV12-4 to TRBJ1-2, with TRBD1 matching over 8 bases. J gave up 12 bases and V 6 bases, and 6 bases lay outside the gene matches. The length of the CDR3 is 11 residues.

This clonotype was counted ten times or more. The CDR3 DNA sequence: TGTGCCAGCAGCTTAGCAACGAACACCGGGGAGCTGTTTTTT. Protein product: CASSLATNTGELFF. The chain joins TRBV7-2 to TRBJ2-2; D unresolved. V was trimmed by 0 bases and J by 0 bases, leaving 2 bases between them. From germline, CDR1 is SGHTA and CDR2 FQGNSA. The length of the CDR3 is 14 residues. The full variable domain, completed using reference TRBV7-2 and TRBJ2-2, is GAGVSQSPSNKVTEKGKDVELRCDPISGHTALYWYRQSLGQGLEFLIYFQGNSAPDKSGLPSDRFSAERTGGSVSTLTIQRTQQEDSAVYLCASSLATNTGELFFGEGSRLTVL.

The chain is built from TRBV20-1 and TRBJ1-1, with 7 bases identical to TRBD1. Germline loops: CDR1 DFQATT, CDR2 SNEGSKA (reference sequence). The CDR3 is made up of 14 amino acids. V lost 5 bases to trimming and J lost 1 base; unmatched junction nucleotides: 7. Here the CDR3 DNA reads TGCAGTGCTTCGAACAGGGGATCGAACACTGAAGCTTTCTTT. It is translated as CSASNRGSNTEAFF.

This clonotype occurred many times. Here the CDR3 DNA reads TGTGCCAGCAGCGGAAAATCCCAGGGGCGAGGTGAAAAACTGTTTTTT. Translation: CASSGKSQGRGEKLFF. The rearrangement links TRBV11-2 to TRBJ1-4; D may be TRBD1 (6 bases). Germline loops: CDR1 SGHAT, CDR2 FQNNGV. The V end lost 5 bases, the J end lost 7 bases, and 20 bases lay between the germline ends. This CDR3 region has 16 residues.

Comment on this clonotype: An end of the junction does not agree with germline; a read error may underlie this. The genes are TRBV6-6 and TRBJ1-1; possible D gene TRBD1, 5 bases. Germline assignment: CDR1 MNHNY and CDR2 SVGAGI (reference sequence). The CDR3 consists of 14 residues. The CDR3 DNA follows: TGTGGCAGCAGTTACTCAGGGTCGAACACTGAAGCTTTCTTT. Amino acids: CGSSYSGSNTEAFF.

The table lists this clonotype with many counts. This chain connects TRBV5-5 to TRBJ1-2; TRBD1 matches 7 bases. From germline, CDR1 is SGHKS and CDR2 YYEKEE (reference sequence). This CDR3 contains 12 residues. The ends lost 4 bases at V and 6 bases at J; junction bases unmatched: 3. CDR3: CASSTGTDGYTF. The CDR3, as DNA: TGTGCCAGCAGCACGGGGACAGATGGCTACACCTTC.

This clonotype was counted a few times. The V gene is TRBV2, the J gene TRBJ2-5, with 14 bases that match TRBD2. Germline V gives CDR1 SNHLY, CDR2 FYNNEI. This CDR3 comprises 15 residues. V was clipped by 8 bases and J by 5 bases; unmatched bases: 7. This chain's CDR3 is CASGGLAGGMETQYF. The CDR3 DNA reads as TGTGCCAGCGGAGGACTAGCGGGAGGTATGGAGACCCAGTACTTC.

This clonotype was picked up many times. The V gene is TRBV18, the J gene TRBJ2-5; tentatively, D is TRBD2 (6 bases). The CDR3 covers 14 residues. Germline values: CDR1 KGHSH, CDR2 LQKENI. V dropped 1 base and J dropped 5 bases, with 11 bases sitting between them. DNA for the CDR3: TGTGCCAGCTCACCACGGTCGGAGGGGGAGACCCAGTACTTC. Translation: CASSPRSEGETQYF. The entire variable domain, with the rest obtained from reference TRBV18 and TRBJ2-5, is as follows: NAGVMQNPRHLVRRRGQEARLRCSPMKGHSHVYWYRQLPEEGLKFMVYLQKENIIDESGMPKERFSAEFPKEGPSILRIQQVVRGDSAAYFCASSPRSEGETQYFGPGTRLLVL.

This clonotype was counted at least ten times. The J gene is TRBJ2-5, the V gene TRBV7-2; 9 bases fit TRBD2. The CDR3 contains 15 residues. CDR1 and CDR2 (germline): SGHTA, FQGNSA. V was pared by 4 bases and J by 4 bases, with 7 bases of the junction left unmatched. Here the CDR3 DNA reads TGTGCCAGCAGCTCTGGACTAGCGCGTGGAGAGACCCAGTACTTC. Translated, it gives CASSSGLARGETQYF.

This clonotype has a count of ten or more. The gene calls are TRBV25-1 and TRBJ1-2; D ambiguous. Germline V gene data show CDR1 as MGHDK and CDR2 as SYGVNS. The CDR3 is made up of 13 amino acids. The V and J ends lost 4 bases and 7 bases respectively, with 13 bases between them. The CDR3 region is CASSVGISSGYTF. The CDR3 nucleotides are TGTGCCAGCAGTGTTGGCATTTCTTCTGGCTACACCTTC.

This clonotype was picked up a small number of times. CDR3 region: CASSLSGLAGELFF. Written as DNA, the CDR3 is TGCGCCAGCAGCTTGTCCGGGCTCGCCGGGGAGCTGTTTTTT. The rearrangement links TRBV5-1 to TRBJ2-2, with unresolved D. CDR3 length equals 14 residues. The germline gives CDR1 SGHRS, CDR2 YFSETQ. The germline V and J ends were trimmed by 1 base and 6 bases, with 10 bases remaining between them. Full variable domain (outside the CDR3, taken from reference TRBV5-1 and TRBJ2-2): KAGVTQTPRYLIKTRGQQVTLSCSPISGHRSVSWYQQTPGQGLQFLFEYFSETQRNKGNFPGRFSGRQFSNSRSEMNVSTLELGDSALYLCASSLSGLAGELFFGEGSRLTVL.

This clonotype was recorded many times. This chain uses TRBV10-3 with TRBJ2-1, with D possibly called TRBD1 or TRBD2 (6 bases each). CDR1 is ENHRY and CDR2 is SYGVKD in the germline V gene. Deletions cut 6 bases from V and 8 bases from J, with 20 bases between. The CDR3 length is 15 residues. This chain's CDR3 is CAIRQKRGVVDEQFF. The CDR3 region has the DNA TGTGCCATCAGGCAAAAAAGGGGGGTGGTGGATGAGCAGTTCTTC.

V and J are TRBV3-1 and TRBJ1-2; 8 bases are shared with TRBD1. Germline CDR1 is LGHDT and CDR2 is YNNKEL (reference sequence). The CDR3 extends over 15 amino acids. The V and J ends lost 4 bases and 7 bases, in that order; junction bases with no gene match: 11. The CDR3 is CASSPKSRGRVGYTF. The DNA of the CDR3 is TGTGCCAGCAGCCCGAAGAGCAGGGGGCGGGTTGGCTACACCTTC.

V gene TRBV28 combines with J gene TRBJ2-5, with 7 bases fitting TRBD1. This CDR3 is built from 18 residues. The V segment lost 7 bases and the J segment 1 base; nucleotides outside the gene matches: 18. Germline V gene lookup returns CDR1 MDHEN and CDR2 SYDVKM. CDR3 loop: CASKNGQAARFFQETQYF. CDR3 sequence (DNA): TGTGCCAGCAAGAACGGACAGGCGGCAAGGTTTTTCCAAGAGACCCAGTACTTC.

This clonotype was counted many times. This sequence joins TRBV7-9 and TRBJ1-6; D not resolved. Trimming removed 0 bases at V and 4 bases at J, with 7 bases between. The CDR3 totals 15 residues. Germline V gene sequence: CDR1 SEHNR, CDR2 FQNEAQ (reference sequence). The CDR3 DNA reads TGTGCCAGCAGCTTAGCTCTGGGATATAATTCACCCCTCCACTTT. Its protein product is CASSLALGYNSPLHF.

This clonotype has a count of ten or more. This sequence joins TRBV7-3 and TRBJ1-1; possibly TRBD1 for D (6 bases). With 5 bases removed from V and 1 base from J, the gap between germline ends came to 11 bases. The germline gives CDR1 SGHTA, CDR2 FQGTGA. This CDR3 comprises 14 residues. In DNA, the CDR3 is TGTGCCAGCAGCAAGGGACACGGGAACACTGAAGCTTTCTTT. It specifies CASSKGHGNTEAFF.

Many counts were recorded for this clonotype. The rearrangement joins TRBV19 to TRBJ2-3, with TRBD2 identical over 10 bases. The V gene end was trimmed by 6 bases and the J gene end by 5 bases; junction bases not matched to a gene: 5. CDR1 is LNHDA and CDR2 is SQIVND in the germline V gene (reference sequence). The CDR3 is 14 residues long. DNA for the CDR3: TGTGCCAGTAGAGAAGCGGGGGGGATAGATACGCAGTATTTT. As protein: CASREAGGIDTQYF.

On this clonotype: A read error may produce the germline difference seen at one junction end. The CDR3 here is CSARTPLAGKLEF. The CDR3 nucleotides are TGCAGTGCTAGAACGCCACTAGCGGGCAAACTGGAATTC. The rearrangement links TRBV20-1 to TRBJ2-1; TRBD2 matches 9 bases. The CDR3 totals 13 residues. CDR1 is DFQATT, CDR2 SNEGSKA, per germline (reference sequence).

The chain carries TRBV30 and TRBJ1-4; maybe TRBD1 (5 bases). This CDR3 spans 14 amino acids. Germline V gene data show CDR1 as GTSNPN and CDR2 as SVGIG (reference sequence). V was clipped by 3 bases and J by 0 bases, with 8 bases between them. The CDR3 DNA sequence: TGTGCCTGGAGGCAGGGAGCAACTAATGAAAAACTGTTTTTT. This sequence encodes CAWRQGATNEKLFF.

The chain combines TRBV28 with TRBJ1-5; 7 nucleotides match TRBD1. The CDR3 has 15 residues. The germline V gene has CDR1 MDHEN and CDR2 SYDVKM. V was clipped by 0 bases and J by 7 bases; unmatched bases: 6. CDR3 loop: CASSLWGNRGQPQHF. CDR3 coding DNA: TGTGCCAGCAGTTTATGGGGGAACAGGGGCCAGCCCCAGCATTTT. The full variable domain, with the rest looked up from reference TRBV28 and TRBJ1-5, is DVKVTQSSRYLVKRTGEKVFLECVQDMDHENMFWYRQDPGLGLRLIYFSYDVKMKEKGDIPEGYSVSREKKERFSLILESASTNQTSMYLCASSLWGNRGQPQHFGDGTRLSIL.

This chain links TRBV30 with TRBJ1-1; 7 bases agree with TRBD1. This CDR3 spans 13 amino acids. V lost 3 bases to trimming and J lost 1 base; unmatched junction nucleotides: 2. Germline V CDR1 and CDR2: GTSNPN, SVGIG (reference sequence). DNA for the CDR3: TGTGCCTGGAGGGGACAGAAGAACACTGAAGCTTTCTTT. It codes for CAWRGQKNTEAFF.

The chain links TRBV20-1 to TRBJ2-1, with D hard to call. The CDR3 extends over 15 amino acids. Germline V gene lookup returns CDR1 DFQATT and CDR2 SNEGSKA (reference sequence). V lost 1 base and J lost 0, with 10 bases in between. CDR3 bases: TGCAGTGCTAGAGCACTATCAGACTCCTACAATGAGCAGTTCTTC. Protein: CSARALSDSYNEQFF.

In its sample, this clonotype was seen many times. The junction departs from germline at one end; a sequencing error may be responsible. CDR3 loop: CASSSSGRAPDF. For the CDR3, the DNA is TGTGCCAGCAGTTCTAGCGGGAGGGCACCGGATTTT. The rearrangement joins TRBV12-3 or TRBV12-4 to TRBJ2-3, with 12 bases matching TRBD2. The CDR3 spans 12 residues.

This clonotype occurred many times. The V call is TRBV7-9, the J call TRBJ2-1; D perhaps matches TRBD1 (5 bases). V was trimmed by 10 bases and J by 6 bases, leaving 13 bases between them. Germline lookup yields CDR1 SEHNR and CDR2 FQNEAQ (reference sequence). CDR3 length: 12 residues. CDR3 coding DNA: TGTGCCATAGGGGTGGGTGTCAATGAGCAGTTCTTC. Its translation is CAIGVGVNEQFF.

This clonotype was found many times. This sequence joins TRBV6-1 and TRBJ2-1, with TRBD2 identical over 10 bases. The germline CDR1 and CDR2 sequences are MNHNS and SASEGT. V was pared by 8 bases and J by 2 bases, with 9 bases of the junction left unmatched. The CDR3 runs to 16 residues. In DNA form, the CDR3 reads TGTGCCAGCGTTGGGGGGCTAGCGGGAGCCTACAATGAGCAGTTCTTC. Its protein is CASVGGLAGAYNEQFF.

The chain links TRBV9 to TRBJ2-3; TRBD2 aligns across 9 bases. J lost 10 bases, V lost 0 bases, and 12 bases had no gene match. Germline loops: CDR1 SGDLS, CDR2 YYNGEE. This CDR3 region has 16 residues. CDR3 sequence: CASSVEERGAGGAQYF. CDR3 sequence (DNA): TGTGCCAGCAGCGTAGAAGAGCGGGGGGCCGGAGGAGCGCAGTATTTT.

The V call is TRBV2, the J call TRBJ1-5; D remains unclear. The CDR3 has 14 amino acids. Germline loops: CDR1 SNHLY, CDR2 FYNNEI. V lost 5 bases, J lost 3 bases, and 11 bases lay in between. CDR3 sequence: CASSSSRVNQPQHF. CDR3 nucleotides: TGTGCCAGCAGTAGTTCAAGAGTCAATCAGCCCCAGCATTTT.

This chain links TRBV28 with TRBJ1-2; TRBD1 matches at 8 bases. After removal of 10 bases from V and 4 bases from J, the junction contained 5 bases not matched to a gene. Germline CDR1 MDHEN, CDR2 SYDVKM. The CDR3 contains 12 residues. CDR3 in amino acids: CAIEGQVYGYTF. The CDR3 bases are TGTGCCATCGAGGGACAGGTCTATGGCTACACCTTC.

The table lists this clonotype with many counts. This chain links TRBV13 with TRBJ2-2; D is unclear. The CDR3 extends over 14 amino acids. The V gene lost 1 base and the J gene lost 4 bases, with 7 bases spanning the gap. Germline values: CDR1 PRHDT, CDR2 FYEKMQ (reference sequence). CDR3 DNA: TGTGCCAGCAGCTTAGTCCTGGGCACCGGGGAGCTGTTTTTT. Its protein is CASSLVLGTGELFF.

At least ten counts were recorded for this clonotype. The chain couples TRBV28 to TRBJ2-1; perhaps TRBD1 as D (6 bases). This CDR3 is 16 amino acids long. Trimming took off 5 bases at V and 5 bases at J, with 19 bases between the two ends. CDR1 is MDHEN and CDR2 is SYDVKM in the germline V gene. This chain's CDR3 is CASSPIPGTYNNEQFF. The DNA for the CDR3 is TGTGCCAGCAGTCCTATCCCCGGGACATACAACAATGAGCAGTTCTTC.